The 4 T cell receptor beta chains below all came from one sample that was sequenced in a study of lymphopenia after photon versus proton radiotherapy (dated by TCRdb to 2018 to 2020). Library construction relied on the immunoSEQ multiplex PCR assay. TCRdb limited this immuneACCESS table to in-frame rearrangements with V and J called. A share of clones is missing; checked studies link under half to unresolved V genes, and the rest is unexplained. This sample has 50,000 to 60,000 clones in its table, and roughly 90% of those were observed once. Of the sample, about a sixth falls within the top ten clones. The starting material was peripheral blood, obtained from a patient treated with photon-based radiotherapy. These receptors originate from a woman between 35 and 50 years old with cholangiocarcinoma.

This chain connects TRBV6-5 to TRBJ2-1, with D unclear. Trimming left V 0 bases short and J 7 bases short, with 10 bases between. This CDR3 is built from 14 residues. Per the germline V gene, CDR1 is MNHEY and CDR2 is SVGAGI. CDR3 DNA sequence: TGTGCCAGCAGTTACTCAGGTAGAGAAAATGAGCAGTTCTTC. Translated: CASSYSGRENEQFF.

The chain links TRBV27 to TRBJ2-7; tentative D call: TRBD1 (6 bases). V was pared by 6 bases and J by 0 bases, with 15 bases between. This CDR3 contains 15 residues. Per germline, CDR1 MNHEY and CDR2 SMNVEV (reference sequence). The CDR3: CASRPHRDHSYEQYF. CDR3 bases: TGTGCCAGCAGGCCCCACAGGGACCACTCCTACGAGCAGTACTTC.

The chain joins TRBV6-1 to TRBJ2-1; D unclear. Between the trimmed V and J ends, which lost 0 bases and 1 base, there was a span of 7 bases. CDR3 length: 15 residues. Germline CDR1 reads MNHNS; CDR2 reads SASEGT. The CDR3 loop reads CASSEASRSYNEQFF. For the CDR3, the DNA is TGTGCCAGCAGTGAAGCGAGCAGATCCTACAATGAGCAGTTCTTC.

Worth noting for this clone: Germline is not matched at one junction end, which may reflect a read error. The chain is built from TRBV7-7 and TRBJ2-2; 7 bases agree with TRBD1. This CDR3 spans 15 amino acids. In germline, CDR1 is SSHAT, CDR2 FNYEAQ (reference sequence). As DNA, the CDR3 is TGTGCTAGCACCTTGGGGACAGTCAACACCGGGGAGCTGTTTTTT. It encodes CASTLGTVNTGELFF.